This is a list of T cell receptor beta chains from one sample in a study of CD8 T cells in Susac syndrome. TCRdb fed the immunoSEQ multiplex PCR reads into MiXCR, producing one record per CDR3 protein. The top ten hold about 0.22% of the sample, which has about 300,000 distinct CDR3 sequences, about 82% seen once. Sequences were obtained from CD8+ T cells from PBMCs. The receptors stem from a human donor with multiple sclerosis. Each CDR3 is given with its conserved first and last residue. The order of the fields is V gene, J gene, CDR3 protein.

v_call: TRBV28; j_call: TRBJ2-7; cdr3_aa: CASSLWIGGEVPPSYEQYF
v_call: TRBV20-1; j_call: TRBJ2-7; cdr3_aa: CSAGPGGGSYEQYF
v_call: TRBV20-1; j_call: TRBJ2-7; cdr3_aa: CSARPRLADSYEQYF
v_call: TRBV6-2/TRBV6-3; j_call: TRBJ2-1; cdr3_aa: CASNAPPLNEQFF
v_call: TRBV5-1; j_call: TRBJ2-3; cdr3_aa: CASSLAQGYTDTQYF
v_call: TRBV11-3; j_call: TRBJ2-1; cdr3_aa: CASSFLTSGIYANEQFF
v_call: TRBV14; j_call: TRBJ2-1; cdr3_aa: CASSRWSSGRPGTYNEQFF
v_call: TRBV7-2; j_call: TRBJ1-1; cdr3_aa: CASSLAGTGGRGTTEAFF
v_call: TRBV12-3/TRBV12-4; j_call: TRBJ1-5; cdr3_aa: CASTRGYQPQHF
v_call: TRBV27; j_call: TRBJ1-4; cdr3_aa: CASSNRGPGEKLFF
v_call: TRBV11-2; j_call: TRBJ2-7; cdr3_aa: CASSWDQAYEQYF
v_call: TRBV27; j_call: TRBJ2-1; cdr3_aa: CASSWGTWNEQFF
v_call: TRBV9; j_call: TRBJ1-3; cdr3_aa: CASSVTEAGNTIYF
v_call: TRBV30; j_call: TRBJ2-7; cdr3_aa: CAWSYGVSYEQYF
v_call: TRBV6-5; j_call: TRBJ2-7; cdr3_aa: CASSYVGTGREQYF
v_call: TRBV11-2; j_call: TRBJ2-3; cdr3_aa: CASSLPRPPPPDTQYF
v_call: TRBV4-1; j_call: TRBJ2-5; cdr3_aa: CASSQDQTIRETQYF
v_call: TRBV15; j_call: TRBJ2-7; cdr3_aa: CATSLRTSGSYEQYF
v_call: TRBV27; j_call: TRBJ2-1; cdr3_aa: CASSFITSSGREQFF
v_call: TRBV7-4; j_call: TRBJ1-1; cdr3_aa: CASSWPTGDNTEAFF
v_call: TRBV15; j_call: TRBJ2-6; cdr3_aa: CATSRESDSGANVLTF
v_call: TRBV13; j_call: TRBJ1-1; cdr3_aa: CASSPQGDTEAFF
v_call: TRBV12-3/TRBV12-4; j_call: TRBJ2-7; cdr3_aa: CASSMDGWVDEQYF
v_call: TRBV5-4; j_call: TRBJ2-7; cdr3_aa: CASSFYTGGYEQYF
v_call: TRBV2; j_call: TRBJ2-7; cdr3_aa: CALRPGAVYEQYF
v_call: TRBV7-2; j_call: TRBJ1-4; cdr3_aa: CASSLVGPHGATNEKLFF
v_call: TRBV12-3/TRBV12-4; j_call: TRBJ2-7; cdr3_aa: CASSLWGTSGSPYEQYF
v_call: TRBV5-4; j_call: TRBJ1-4; cdr3_aa: CASSLWSDSNEKLFF
v_call: TRBV9; j_call: TRBJ1-2; cdr3_aa: CASSGFGYTF
v_call: TRBV7-9; j_call: TRBJ2-3; cdr3_aa: CASSLFADTDTQYF
v_call: TRBV12-3/TRBV12-4; j_call: TRBJ2-7; cdr3_aa: CASSPRVRVEQYF
v_call: TRBV27; j_call: TRBJ2-2; cdr3_aa: CASSPTDRVGAGELFF
v_call: TRBV27; j_call: TRBJ1-5; cdr3_aa: CASSLQGRGQPQHF
v_call: TRBV20-1; j_call: TRBJ2-1; cdr3_aa: CSALLVAGGPYISYNEQFF
v_call: TRBV4-3; j_call: TRBJ1-1; cdr3_aa: CASSHPGQGPEAFF
v_call: TRBV10-1; j_call: TRBJ2-7; cdr3_aa: CASSEGYEQYF
v_call: TRBV11-2; j_call: TRBJ1-6; cdr3_aa: CASSRTFRRNSPLHF
v_call: TRBV21-1; j_call: TRBJ1-2; cdr3_aa: CANTPPGYGYTF
v_call: TRBV27; j_call: TRBJ2-7; cdr3_aa: CASRDRGDYEQYF
v_call: TRBV12-3/TRBV12-4; j_call: TRBJ2-7; cdr3_aa: CANSGDSSSYEQYF
v_call: TRBV13; j_call: TRBJ1-1; cdr3_aa: CASSLGGQYMNTEAFF
v_call: TRBV24-1; j_call: TRBJ2-5; cdr3_aa: CATSDLRQGIETQYF
v_call: TRBV18; j_call: TRBJ2-4; cdr3_aa: CASSPVPGEAENIQYF
v_call: TRBV27; j_call: TRBJ2-1; cdr3_aa: CASSTWTATLSSYNEQFF
v_call: TRBV7-2; j_call: TRBJ2-7; cdr3_aa: CASSVLAGDEQYF
v_call: TRBV6-6; j_call: TRBJ2-7; cdr3_aa: CASSYTDAIYEQYF
v_call: TRBV4-3; j_call: TRBJ2-7; cdr3_aa: CASSQVGGQTYEQYF
v_call: TRBV27; j_call: TRBJ2-7; cdr3_aa: CASRTGAYEQYF
v_call: TRBV10-3; j_call: TRBJ2-1; cdr3_aa: CASRSGLAGGASDEQFF